This T cell receptor beta chain was profiled in a study of patients with pleural tuberculosis. TCRdb re-analysed the reads in MiXCR, keeping a single row per CDR3 protein. This table has 25,000 to 30,000 distinct CDR3 sequences, under 20% appearing once. The sample holds many counts of this clonotype. Looked up from germline, CDR1 is SGDLS and CDR2 is YYNGEE. CDR3 length: 16 amino acids. V dropped 0 bases and J dropped 2; count of bases not matched to a gene: 4. The sequence was obtained from a human donor with pleural tuberculosis. Input material: peripheral blood. The chain combines TRBV9 with TRBJ2-5; 10 nucleotides agree with TRBD2. CDR3 coding DNA: TGTGCCAGCAGCGTAGCTGCGACTAGCGGGCAAGAGACCCAGTACTTC. The encoded protein is CASSVAATSGQETQYF.